The 5 T cell receptor beta chains given below trace back to one sample, sequenced in a study of blood T cells in healthy people across ages. PCR was performed a second time for roughly 6 to 12 cycles using a sample-barcoded 5' primer and a J-beta primer mix. TCRdb itself ran the 5' RACE reads through MiXCR, one entry per CDR3 protein. The table includes roughly 800,000 distinct CDR3 sequences, 58% detected once. The sample taken for sequencing was blood. The receptors shown here come from a man under 40 in good health.

There are a few counts of this clonotype. This rearrangement joins TRBV27 to TRBJ2-1, with D hard to call. Trimming took 3 bases from V and 6 from J, leaving 9 bases between them. The CDR3 sequence is 13 residues long. Germline V lookup: CDR1 MNHEY, CDR2 SMNVEV (reference sequence). The CDR3 DNA is TGTGCCAGCAGTTTCGGGCAAACCAATGAGCAGTTCTTC. It translates to CASSFGQTNEQFF.

The chain is built from TRBV27 and TRBJ2-4; D tentatively fits TRBD1 or TRBD2 (7 bases each). TRBJ2-7 matches the DNA end more closely, so the J call is doubtful. Germline V gene sequence: CDR1 MNHEY, CDR2 SMNVEV (reference sequence). The CDR3 sequence is 13 residues long. The CDR3 spells CASRPSGGVEQYF. CDR3 in DNA: TGTGCCAGCAGGCCTTCAGGGGGGGTCGAGCAGTACTTC.

This clonotype was seen a single time. The chain carries TRBV4-2 and TRBJ1-2; D unresolved. CDR3 length: 15 amino acids. The V gene's germline CDR1 is LGHNA and CDR2 YNFKEQ. With 0 bases removed from V and 8 bases from J, the gap between germline ends came to 16 bases. The CDR3 nucleotides read TGTGCCAGCAGCCAAGATTATGGGCAGAGGGTCGGCTACACCTTC. Translation gives CASSQDYGQRVGYTF.

This clonotype was seen only a few times. The genes are TRBV7-9 and TRBJ2-5, with a weak D call TRBD2 (5 bases). The CDR3 runs 14 residues. Germline V gene lookup returns CDR1 SEHNR and CDR2 FQNEAQ (reference sequence). V gave up 4 bases and J gave up 5 bases, with 14 bases separating them. CDR3 DNA: TGTGCCAGCAGCTCTACGGGCCCGGGGGAGACCCAGTACTTC. Its protein product is CASSSTGPGETQYF.

J is TRBJ2-3 and V is TRBV11-2; possible D gene TRBD2, 5 bases. The V end lost 0 bases, the J end lost 6 bases, and 13 bases lay between the germline ends. The germline CDR1 and CDR2 sequences are SGHAT and FQNNGV. The CDR3 has 15 amino acids. For the CDR3, the DNA is TGTGCCAGCAGCTTAGAGGGAGTACGAGGGGATACGCAGTATTTT. Residues: CASSLEGVRGDTQYF. The entire variable domain, with the rest obtained from reference TRBV11-2 and TRBJ2-3, is as follows: EAGVAQSPRYKIIEKRQSVAFWCNPISGHATLYWYQQILGQGPKLLIQFQNNGVVDDSQLPKDRFSAERLKGVDSTLKIQPAKLEDSAVYLCASSLEGVRGDTQYFGPGTRLTVL.